The next 10 T cell receptor beta chains were all read from a single sample in a study of T cells in localized non-small cell lung cancer. TCRdb's table, derived via immunoSEQ multiplex PCR, lists solely in-frame clones and lacks some. The top ten hold 15% of the sample, which has 500 to 800 clones, 23% seen once. This specimen consisted of normal lung tissue next to the tumor, obtained before any cancer treatment. The receptors stem from a woman aged 35 to 70 with stage I squamous cell lung carcinoma.

The chain carries TRBV29-1 and TRBJ1-1; a weak D match, TRBD1 (6 bases). CDR3 length equals 12 residues. CDR1 and CDR2 from the germline V gene are SQVTM and ANQGSEA. V dropped 6 bases and J dropped 1 base, with 9 bases sitting between them. The CDR3 here is CSVRTENTEAFF. The CDR3 nucleotides are TGCAGCGTCAGGACAGAGAACACTGAAGCTTTCTTT.

The genes are TRBV5-1 and TRBJ1-1; D unclear. V lost 3 bases and J lost 0, with 9 bases in between. The CDR3 has 14 residues. CDR1 and CDR2 (germline): SGHRS, YFSETQ. The CDR3: CASSSSQVNTEAFF. In DNA, the CDR3 is TGCGCCAGCAGCTCCTCCCAGGTGAACACTGAAGCTTTCTTT.

The chain joins TRBV9 to TRBJ1-5; a possible D gene is TRBD1 (6 bases). The germline gives CDR1 SGDLS, CDR2 YYNGEE. With 3 bases removed from V and 7 bases from J, the gap between germline ends came to 17 bases. The CDR3 spans 15 residues. The CDR3 is CASSEGPQGWQPQHF. CDR3 DNA sequence: TGTGCCAGCAGCGAAGGCCCACAGGGATGGCAGCCCCAGCATTTT.

This clone was observed a handful of times. This chain links TRBV30 with TRBJ1-6; 7 bases map to TRBD1. The junction had 7 bases not matched to a gene; V was cut back by 1 base and J by 10 bases. Germline V gene sequence: CDR1 GTSNPN, CDR2 SVGIG (reference sequence). This CDR3 is 14 amino acids long. The CDR3 DNA reads as TGTGCCTGGAGTGACGGAACAGGGGTATCACCCCTCCACTTT. Amino acids: CAWSDGTGVSPLHF. The entire variable domain, with the rest obtained from reference TRBV30 and TRBJ1-6, is as follows: SQTIHQWPATLVQPVGSPLSLECTVEGTSNPNLYWYRQAAGRGLQLLFYSVGIGQISSEVPQNLSASRPQDRQFILSSKKLLLSDSGFYLCAWSDGTGVSPLHFGNGTRLTVT.

This clone is classed as hyperexpanded. V gene TRBV25-1 combines with J gene TRBJ1-5, with 7 bases matching TRBD1. The CDR3 sequence is 14 residues long. Germline values: CDR1 MGHDK, CDR2 SYGVNS. J was trimmed by 4 bases and V by 4 bases; bases with no gene match: 4. In DNA, the CDR3 is TGTGCCAGCAGTGCCAGGGGGTTTAATCAGCCCCAGCATTTT. It specifies CASSARGFNQPQHF.

V is TRBV28 and J is TRBJ2-7, with 12 bases lining up with TRBD2. This CDR3 contains 18 residues. The germline V gene encodes CDR1 MDHEN and CDR2 SYDVKM. The J segment lost 3 bases and the V segment lost 1 base, leaving 10 bases of the junction unmatched. CDR3 region: CASSLSRLAGGPGYEQYF. The CDR3 bases are TGTGCCAGCAGTTTATCTCGGCTAGCGGGAGGGCCGGGCTACGAGCAGTACTTC.

The sample holds a few counts of this clone. V and J are TRBV5-1 and TRBJ2-1; D may be TRBD2 (5 bases). V was shortened by 3 bases and J by 4 bases, with 20 bases between the two germline ends. The CDR3 sequence is 17 residues long. Germline CDR1 and CDR2: SGHRS and YFSETQ. As DNA, the CDR3 is TGCGCCAGCAGCTCCAGCCCGAGCGGCCAACAATACAATGAGCAGTTCTTC. Its translation: CASSSSPSGQQYNEQFF.

This clone rates as large. The CDR3 sequence: CASSQTGAGNTIYF. CDR3 nucleotide sequence: TGTGCCAGCAGCCAGACAGGGGCTGGAAACACCATATATTTT. The V call is TRBV14, the J call TRBJ1-3; 8 nucleotides match TRBD1. Germline-derived CDR1 and CDR2 are SGHDN and FVKESK. This CDR3 has 14 amino acids. The J segment lost 2 bases and the V segment lost 3 bases, leaving 0 bases of the junction unmatched.

This clone was seen a handful of times. Germline is not matched at one junction end, which may reflect a read error. At least one base is unread or ambiguous, so its residue appears as X. The CDR3 DNA sequence: TGTGCYAGCAGCGTAGGTGGGGAGGGGCCGGCGCATTTT. It translates to CXSSVGGEGPAHF. The whole CDR3 protein reads CASSVGGEGPAHF. This chain connects TRBV9 to TRBJ1-3; D possibly corresponds to TRBD1 (5 bases). CDR3 size: 13 residues. CDR1 is SGDLS, CDR2 YYNGEE, per germline.

This clone is judged hyperexpanded. The rearrangement links TRBV28 to TRBJ1-6, with D unresolved. This CDR3 comprises 15 residues. Trimming shortened V by 6 bases and J by 4 bases, and 13 bases separated the two germline ends. The germline V gene encodes CDR1 MDHEN and CDR2 SYDVKM. For the CDR3, the DNA is TGTGCCAGCAGCCCATGGACGGATTATAATTCACCCCTCCACTTT. Translated, it gives CASSPWTDYNSPLHF. The full variable domain, in which reference TRBV28 and TRBJ1-6 provide the parts outside the CDR3, is DVKVTQSSRYLVKRTGEKVFLECVQDMDHENMFWYRQDPGLGLRLIYFSYDVKMKEKGDIPEGYSVSREKKERFSLILESASTNQTSMYLCASSPWTDYNSPLHFGNGTRLTVT.